Listed here are 15 T cell receptor beta chains from one sample, sequenced in a study of early T cells in non-severe SARS-CoV-2 infection. TCRdb re-called the 5' RACE reads with MiXCR, one entry per CDR3 protein. The table includes 60,000 or so distinct CDR3 sequences, about 15% detected once. Source: whole blood, taken at baseline. The receptors stem from an adult who was a healthcare worker with PCR-confirmed SARS-CoV-2 infection or an uninfected control (not recorded which).

V gene TRBV5-1 combines with J gene TRBJ2-1; TRBD1 is a possible D gene (6 bases). The CDR3 is 15 amino acids. V was cut by 0 bases and J by 4 bases, with 11 bases left in between. CDR1 SGHRS and CDR2 YFSETQ come from the germline V gene. The CDR3 region is CASSLAPGAYNEQFF. The DNA of the CDR3 is TGCGCCAGCAGCTTGGCGCCAGGGGCGTACAATGAGCAGTTCTTC.

The table lists this clonotype with a few counts. V usage is TRBV28 and J usage is TRBJ2-3; 10 nucleotides line up with TRBD1. The CDR3 is 17 residues long. CDR1 and CDR2 from the germline V gene are MDHEN and SYDVKM. With V trimmed by 2 bases and J by 7 bases, 12 bases remained unmatched. This CDR3 reads CASSLRAGTGVSHTQYF. The CDR3 coding sequence is TGTGCCAGCAGTTTACGGGCCGGGACAGGGGTTTCACATACGCAGTATTTT.

This clonotype was picked up a small number of times. The V gene is TRBV7-8, the J gene TRBJ2-7; D gene ambiguous. This CDR3 has 14 residues. Germline V gene data show CDR1 as SGHVS and CDR2 as FQNEAQ. Trimming stripped 3 bases from V and 3 bases from J, with 12 bases between. CDR3 sequence: CASSLAESNYEQYF. The CDR3 DNA sequence: TGTGCCAGCAGCTTGGCGGAATCTAACTACGAGCAGTACTTC.

This chain joins TRBV9 and TRBJ2-5, with D perhaps matching TRBD2 (5 bases). Between the trimmed V and J ends, which lost 4 bases and 2 bases, there was a span of 9 bases. The V gene's germline CDR1 is SGDLS and CDR2 YYNGEE. The CDR3 covers 13 residues. CDR3 coding DNA: TGTGCCAGCAGCCCGGGGATTCAAGAGACCCAGTACTTC. This sequence encodes CASSPGIQETQYF.

At least ten counts were recorded for this clonotype. This chain joins TRBV7-8 and TRBJ2-7; D is ambiguous. The ends were cut back, 1 base at V and 0 bases at J, with 7 bases in the middle. CDR3 size: 14 residues. Looked up from germline, CDR1 is SGHVS and CDR2 is FQNEAQ. The CDR3 sequence is CASSLGLSSYEQYF. The CDR3 DNA reads as TGTGCCAGCAGCTTAGGGCTGAGCTCCTACGAGCAGTACTTC. The whole variable domain, filled in from reference TRBV7-8 and TRBJ2-7, reads GAGVSQSPRYKVAKRGQDVALRCDPISGHVSLFWYQQALGQGPEFLTYFQNEAQLDKSGLPSDRFFAERPEGSVSTLKIQRTQQEDSAVYLCASSLGLSSYEQYFGPGTRLTVT.

The CDR3 DNA is TGCGCCAGCAGTACTCAGGGGGCAGGTCAGCCCCAGCATTTT. It is translated as CASSTQGAGQPQHF. The rearrangement joins TRBV10-2 to TRBJ1-5; 8 bases line up with TRBD1. V lost 5 bases and J lost 6; bases outside the gene matches: 6. CDR1 is WSHSY and CDR2 is SAAADI in the germline V gene. The CDR3 is 14 residues long.

J is TRBJ1-6 and V is TRBV7-9; no reliable D call. This CDR3 spans 14 amino acids. Germline assignment: CDR1 SEHNR and CDR2 FQNEAQ (reference sequence). Trimming stripped 5 bases from V and 10 bases from J, with 15 bases between. CDR3 sequence (DNA): TGTGCCAGCAGCCCCCCGGTCTTCGGCTCACCCCTCCACTTT. This encodes CASSPPVFGSPLHF.

The chain couples TRBV11-2 to TRBJ2-4; D is unclear. This CDR3 comprises 12 residues. Between the trimmed V and J ends, which lost 2 bases and 9 bases, there was a span of 8 bases. Germline V lookup: CDR1 SGHAT, CDR2 FQNNGV. CDR3 DNA: TGTGCCAGCAGCTTAAGGGATGCCATTCAGTACTTC. It is translated as CASSLRDAIQYF.

This clonotype has at least ten counts. V gene TRBV7-6 combines with J gene TRBJ1-1, with 7 bases identical to TRBD1. The germline gives CDR1 SGHVS, CDR2 FNYEAQ. V was clipped by 8 bases and J by 1 base; unmatched bases: 7. CDR3 length: 14 amino acids. CDR3 region: CASEAGGRNTEAFF. CDR3 coding DNA: TGTGCCAGCGAGGCAGGGGGGAGGAACACTGAAGCTTTCTTT.

Many counts were recorded for this clonotype. This chain uses TRBV30 with TRBJ1-5; D unresolved. CDR1 and CDR2 (germline): GTSNPN, SVGIG (reference sequence). V lost 0 bases and J lost 3, with 9 bases in between. There are 14 residues in the CDR3. The CDR3 protein is CAWSVGQPNQPQHF. In nucleotides, the CDR3 is TGTGCCTGGAGTGTAGGTCAACCCAATCAGCCCCAGCATTTT.

The chain uses TRBV7-9 and TRBJ2-5; D may correspond to TRBD1 or TRBD2 (5 bases each). In germline, CDR1 is SEHNR, CDR2 FQNEAQ (reference sequence). V gave up 5 bases and J gave up 3 bases, with 16 bases separating them. The CDR3 is 15 residues long. The CDR3 nucleotides read TGTGCCAGCAGCCACACGGCAGTGGGGGAAGAGACCCAGTACTTC. It is translated as CASSHTAVGEETQYF.

This clonotype was found a few times. V and J are TRBV15 and TRBJ2-3; D gene unclear. Looked up from germline, CDR1 is LNHNV and CDR2 is YYDKDF (reference sequence). This CDR3 comprises 14 residues. The V gene lost 0 bases and the J gene lost 5 bases, with 9 bases spanning the gap. This CDR3 reads CATSREPLGDTQYF. The CDR3 coding sequence is TGTGCCACCAGCAGAGAGCCGCTGGGAGATACGCAGTATTTT.

This chain connects TRBV6-5 to TRBJ1-2; D possibly corresponds to TRBD1 (5 bases). V gave up 5 bases and J gave up 4 bases, with 14 bases separating them. This CDR3 contains 14 residues. Germline V gene data show CDR1 as MNHEY and CDR2 as SVGAGI. The DNA for the CDR3 is TGTGCCAGCAGTCCAAACCCGACAGTCTATGGCTACACCTTC. It is translated as CASSPNPTVYGYTF.

The chain carries TRBV28 and TRBJ2-1; D remains ambiguous. V was shortened by 3 bases and J by 10 bases, with 13 bases between the two germline ends. CDR1 MDHEN and CDR2 SYDVKM come from the germline V gene. The CDR3 length is 13 residues. Here the CDR3 DNA reads TGTGCCAGCAGTTTGCCGACCCTTGGAGAGCAGTTCTTC. This gives the protein CASSLPTLGEQFF.

The chain has TRBV6-5 and TRBJ1-5, with 8 bases matching TRBD1. There are 15 residues in the CDR3. The trim removed 5 bases at V and 3 bases at J, leaving 6 bases unmatched. Germline CDR1 is MNHEY and CDR2 is SVGAGI. The CDR3 loop reads CASSRTGTVNQPQHF. In DNA form, the CDR3 reads TGTGCCAGCAGTCGGACAGGGACCGTCAATCAGCCCCAGCATTTT.